A single sample gave rise to the 17 T cell receptor beta chains below, sequenced in a study of post-analysis software for immune sequencing data. Whole-study findings and limits: When patients were compared with controls, a handful of TRBV segments were more frequent, TRBV5-6, TRBV5-1 and TRBV20-1 among them.

Every TCR beta cDNA library bore unique molecular identifiers. A single record per CDR3 protein comes from TCRdb applying MiXCR to the PCR reads. The sample shows hundreds of thousands of distinct CDR3 sequences, 59% of them seen only once. No antigen is known for these receptors. Sequences were obtained from blood. The source is a girl aged 2-10 years with multiple sclerosis.

The rearrangement uses TRBV6-5 and TRBJ2-1, with D possibly matching TRBD1 (6 bases). There are 14 residues in the CDR3. Deletions cut 4 bases from V and 6 bases from J, with 13 bases between. Germline V lookup: CDR1 MNHEY, CDR2 SVGAGI. The CDR3 protein is CASSSQTGRNEQFF. The CDR3 nucleotides read TGTGCCAGCAGTTCGCAGACAGGTCGCAATGAGCAGTTCTTC.

J is TRBJ2-1 and V is TRBV28; 10 positions agree with TRBD2. The CDR3 totals 18 residues. The J segment lost 1 base and the V segment lost 6 bases, leaving 12 bases of the junction unmatched. CDR1 and CDR2 (germline): MDHEN, SYDVKM. CDR3 amino acids: CASRGAASGRDSYNEQFF. DNA of the CDR3: TGTGCCAGCAGGGGGGCCGCAAGCGGGAGGGATTCCTACAATGAGCAGTTCTTC.

This clonotype showed up just a few times. V gene TRBV5-5 combines with J gene TRBJ2-5; possible D gene TRBD1, 6 bases. CDR3 length: 16 amino acids. Germline CDR1 and CDR2: SGHKS and YYEKEE (reference sequence). V lost 5 bases and J 2 bases, leaving 19 bases between the germline ends. CDR3 nucleotide sequence: TGTGCCAGCAGGGAAAAAGCGGTAGGGGGACAAGAGACCCAGTACTTC. This codes for CASREKAVGGQETQYF.

This clonotype has just a few counts. V is TRBV10-3 and J is TRBJ1-1, with D possibly matching TRBD1 (5 bases). The CDR3 is 14 amino acids. The germline gives CDR1 ENHRY, CDR2 SYGVKD. Trimming took 5 bases from V and 6 from J, leaving 16 bases between them. The CDR3 nucleotides are TGTGCCATCAGTTGGACACTTGGGAGGGCTGAAGCTTTCTTT. Translating gives CAISWTLGRAEAFF.

The rearrangement uses TRBV6-5 and TRBJ1-2; TRBD1 aligns across 7 bases. CDR3 size: 14 residues. The germline V gene encodes CDR1 MNHEY and CDR2 SVGAGI. J lost 1 base, V lost 7 bases, and 6 bases had no gene match. The chain's CDR3 is CASKRTGLNYGYTF. Here the CDR3 DNA reads TGTGCCAGCAAGAGGACAGGCCTTAACTATGGCTACACCTTC.

In this sample, this clonotype turned up a few times. The chain is built from TRBV6-5 and TRBJ2-7; D call uncertain. The CDR3 length is 13 residues. The V gene's germline CDR1 is MNHEY and CDR2 SVGAGI. The ends were cut back, 2 bases at V and 1 base at J, with 6 bases in the middle. CDR3 sequence: CASSYGDSYEQYF. CDR3 bases: TGTGCCAGCAGTTACGGCGATTCCTACGAGCAGTACTTC.

The chain has TRBV29-1 and TRBJ1-1, with D perhaps matching TRBD1 (5 bases). Germline values: CDR1 SQVTM, CDR2 ANQGSEA. The CDR3 runs 15 residues. V was clipped by 4 bases and J by 0 bases, with 15 bases between them. The CDR3 region has the DNA TGCAGCGTTGCTATGTCGCAGGGCTTGAACACTGAAGCTTTCTTT. This translates into CSVAMSQGLNTEAFF. Combining the CDR3 with reference TRBV29-1 and TRBJ1-1 gives the whole variable domain SAVISQKPSRDICQRGTSLTIQCQVDSQVTMMFWYRQQPGQSLTLIATANQGSEATYESGFVIDKFPISRPNLTFSTLTVSNMSPEDSSIYLCSVAMSQGLNTEAFFGQGTRLTVV.

The J gene is TRBJ2-6, the V gene TRBV29-1; no clear D. Germline V gives CDR1 SQVTM, CDR2 ANQGSEA. The CDR3 loop spans 16 amino acids. Deletions cut 0 bases from V and 0 bases from J, with 9 bases between. The DNA of the CDR3 is TGCAGCGTTGAAGAGGCTGACGACTCTGGGGCCAACGTCCTGACTTTC. The encoded protein is CSVEEADDSGANVLTF.

This clonotype turned up a few times. V and J are TRBV12-3 or TRBV12-4 and TRBJ2-1; D not resolved. The CDR3 is 16 residues long. V dropped 3 bases and J dropped 0 bases, with 12 bases sitting between them. The CDR3, as DNA: TGTGCCAGCAGTTTTTCCTCGGGCGCCTCCTACAATGAGCAGTTCTTC. This codes for CASSFSSGASYNEQFF.

There are a few counts of this clonotype. V gene TRBV6-2 or TRBV6-3 combines with J gene TRBJ1-1; no clear D gene. Germline assignment: CDR1 MNHEY and CDR2 SVGEGT. The V and J ends lost 5 bases and 1 base respectively, with 8 bases between them. The CDR3 length is 13 residues. CDR3 amino acids: CASSAFPNTEAFF. The CDR3 nucleotides read TGTGCCAGCAGTGCATTCCCGAACACTGAAGCTTTCTTT.

V is TRBV2 and J is TRBJ1-1; no firm D call. The CDR3 has 16 residues. Germline lookup yields CDR1 SNHLY and CDR2 FYNNEI. Trimming stripped 2 bases from V and 4 bases from J, with 17 bases between. The CDR3: CASSERGRLSGTEAFF. The DNA of the CDR3 is TGTGCCAGCAGTGAACGGGGAAGGTTGTCGGGCACTGAAGCTTTCTTT.

V usage is TRBV20-1 and J usage is TRBJ1-2; TRBD1 matches at 11 bases. CDR3 length equals 14 residues. CDR1 and CDR2 from the germline V gene are DFQATT and SNEGSKA (reference sequence). The V segment lost 6 bases and the J segment 3 bases; nucleotides outside the gene matches: 6. CDR3 amino acids: CSADRGRDDYGYTF. CDR3 bases: TGCAGTGCGGACAGGGGGCGCGATGACTATGGCTACACCTTC.

J is TRBJ1-4 and V is TRBV29-1; possibly TRBD1 for D (5 bases). Germline CDR1 is SQVTM and CDR2 is ANQGSEA. The CDR3 has 15 residues. V dropped 5 bases and J dropped 4 bases, with 17 bases sitting between them. CDR3 sequence reads: CSVSGTDAFNEKLFF. The CDR3 nucleotides are TGCAGCGTTTCCGGGACCGACGCTTTTAATGAAAAACTGTTTTTT.

The genes are TRBV7-8 and TRBJ2-5, with D perhaps matching TRBD2 (5 bases). The J call may be in error: the DNA end matches TRBJ2-7 better. Germline CDR1 reads SGHVS; CDR2 reads FQNEAQ. The CDR3 extends over 13 amino acids. The CDR3 reads CASSLALAAEQYF. DNA for the CDR3: TGTGCCAGCAGCTTAGCTCTAGCTGCCGAGCAGTACTTC.

The gene calls are TRBV6-5 and TRBJ2-7, with a weak D call TRBD1 (5 bases). Trimming removed 2 bases from V and 5 bases from J, with 10 bases in between. The germline V gene encodes CDR1 MNHEY and CDR2 SVGAGI. CDR3 size: 13 residues. The CDR3 nucleotides are TGTGCCAGCAGTTACGGCAGGACACACGAGCAGTACTTC. Translated: CASSYGRTHEQYF.

This chain links TRBV20-1 with TRBJ2-7; no clear D gene. The CDR3 is made up of 13 amino acids. V was clipped by 0 bases and J by 3 bases, with 9 bases between them. CDR1 DFQATT and CDR2 SNEGSKA come from the germline V gene (reference sequence). In DNA form, the CDR3 reads TGCAGTGCTAGAGACCCTCAAGGCTACGAGCAGTACTTC. Residues: CSARDPQGYEQYF.

This chain uses TRBV12-5 with TRBJ2-6; a possible D gene is TRBD2 (5 bases). Germline lookup yields CDR1 LGHNT and CDR2 FRNRAP. This CDR3 has 15 residues. Between the trimmed V and J ends, which lost 2 bases and 4 bases, there was a span of 9 bases. The CDR3 coding sequence is TGTGCTAGTGGTTTGTCGGGGTCCGGGGCCAACGTCCTGACTTTC. Its protein is CASGLSGSGANVLTF.